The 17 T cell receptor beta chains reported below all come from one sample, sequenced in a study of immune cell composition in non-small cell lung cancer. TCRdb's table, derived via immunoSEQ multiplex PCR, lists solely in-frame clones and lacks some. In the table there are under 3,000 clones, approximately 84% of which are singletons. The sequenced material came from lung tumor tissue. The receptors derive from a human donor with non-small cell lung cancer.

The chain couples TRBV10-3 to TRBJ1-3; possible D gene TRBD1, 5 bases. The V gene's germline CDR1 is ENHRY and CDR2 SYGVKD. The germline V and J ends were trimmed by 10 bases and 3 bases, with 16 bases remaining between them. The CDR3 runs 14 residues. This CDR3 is CATSKSRGGNTIYF. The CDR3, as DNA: TGTGCCACGAGCAAGAGTAGGGGTGGAAACACCATATATTTT.

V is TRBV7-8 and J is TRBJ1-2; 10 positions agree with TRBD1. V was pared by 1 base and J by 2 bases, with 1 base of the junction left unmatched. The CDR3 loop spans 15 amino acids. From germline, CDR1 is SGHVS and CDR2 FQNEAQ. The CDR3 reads CASSLVGQGNYGYTF. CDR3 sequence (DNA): TGTGCCAGCAGCTTAGTGGGACAGGGGAACTATGGCTACACCTTC.

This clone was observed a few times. The CDR3 region is CASSLEPDYVNEQFF. CDR3 nucleotides: TGTGCCAGCAGCTTAGAACCGGACTATGTCAATGAGCAGTTCTTC. V usage is TRBV7-8 and J usage is TRBJ2-1; D might be TRBD2 (6 bases). Germline V lookup: CDR1 SGHVS, CDR2 FQNEAQ. This CDR3 is built from 15 residues. Trimming left V 1 base short and J 6 bases short, with 13 bases between.

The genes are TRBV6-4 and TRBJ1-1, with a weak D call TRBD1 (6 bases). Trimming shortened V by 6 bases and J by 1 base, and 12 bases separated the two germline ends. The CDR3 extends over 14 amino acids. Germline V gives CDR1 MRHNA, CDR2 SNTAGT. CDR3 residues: CASRPQGKNTEAFF. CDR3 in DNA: TGTGCCAGCAGGCCCCAGGGGAAGAACACTGAAGCTTTCTTT.

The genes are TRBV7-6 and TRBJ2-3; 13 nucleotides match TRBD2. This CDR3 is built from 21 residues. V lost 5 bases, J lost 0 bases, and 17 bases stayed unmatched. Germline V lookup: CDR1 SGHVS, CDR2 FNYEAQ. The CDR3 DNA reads TGTGCCAGCAGCCGCCCTCGACTAGCGGGGGGACATGATTCTAGCACAGATACGCAGTATTTT. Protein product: CASSRPRLAGGHDSSTDTQYF.

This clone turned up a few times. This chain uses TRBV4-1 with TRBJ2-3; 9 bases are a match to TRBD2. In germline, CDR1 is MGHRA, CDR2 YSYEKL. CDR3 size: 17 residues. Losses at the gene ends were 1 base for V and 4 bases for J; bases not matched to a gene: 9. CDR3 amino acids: CASSQGALGGGADTQYF. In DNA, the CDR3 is TGCGCCAGCAGCCAAGGAGCCCTCGGCGGGGGGGCAGATACGCAGTATTTT.

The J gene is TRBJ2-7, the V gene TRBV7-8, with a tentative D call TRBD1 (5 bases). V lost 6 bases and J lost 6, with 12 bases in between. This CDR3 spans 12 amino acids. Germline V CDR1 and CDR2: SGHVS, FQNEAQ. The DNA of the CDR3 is TGTGCCAGCAGTTCGCAGGGCACCGAGCAGTACTTC. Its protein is CASSSQGTEQYF.

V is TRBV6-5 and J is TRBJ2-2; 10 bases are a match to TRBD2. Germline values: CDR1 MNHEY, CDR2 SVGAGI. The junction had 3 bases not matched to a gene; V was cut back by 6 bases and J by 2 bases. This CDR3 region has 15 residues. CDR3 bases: TGTGCCAGCAGACTAGCGGGGACCAACACCGGGGAGCTGTTTTTT. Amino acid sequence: CASRLAGTNTGELFF.

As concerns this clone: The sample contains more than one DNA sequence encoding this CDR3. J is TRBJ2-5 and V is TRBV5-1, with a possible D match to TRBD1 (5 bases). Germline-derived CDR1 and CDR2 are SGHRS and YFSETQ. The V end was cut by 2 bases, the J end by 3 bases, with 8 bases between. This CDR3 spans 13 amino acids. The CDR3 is CASSFDSEETQYF. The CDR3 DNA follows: TGCGCCAGCAGCTTCGACAGCGAAGAGACCCAGTACTTC.

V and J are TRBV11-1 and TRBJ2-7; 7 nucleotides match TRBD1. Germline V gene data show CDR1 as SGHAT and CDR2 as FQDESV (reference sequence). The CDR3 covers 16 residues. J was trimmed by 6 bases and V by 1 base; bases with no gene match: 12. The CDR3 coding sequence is TGTGCCAGCAGCTTAGAGTTCGGCCGACAGGGCCGCGAGCAGTACTTC. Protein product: CASSLEFGRQGREQYF.

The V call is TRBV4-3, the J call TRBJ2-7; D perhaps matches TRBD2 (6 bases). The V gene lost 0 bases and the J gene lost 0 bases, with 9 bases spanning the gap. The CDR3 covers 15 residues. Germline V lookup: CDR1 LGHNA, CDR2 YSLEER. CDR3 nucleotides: TGCGCCAGCAGCCAAGATCAAGCGGGCTCCTACGAGCAGTACTTC. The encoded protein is CASSQDQAGSYEQYF.

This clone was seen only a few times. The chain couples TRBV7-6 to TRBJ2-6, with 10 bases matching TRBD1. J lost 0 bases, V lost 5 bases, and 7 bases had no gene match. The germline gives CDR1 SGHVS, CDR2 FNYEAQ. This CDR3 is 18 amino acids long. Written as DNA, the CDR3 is TGTGCCAGCAGCCCGACGGGACAGGGGTTCTCTGGGGCCAACGTCCTGACTTTC. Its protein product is CASSPTGQGFSGANVLTF.

The DNA for the CDR3 is TGTGCCAGCAGCGCAGGGGGGTTGAACACTGAAGCTTTCTTT. Translating it yields CASSAGGLNTEAFF. The rearrangement joins TRBV7-6 to TRBJ1-1; 7 nucleotides line up with TRBD1. Germline-derived CDR1 and CDR2 are SGHVS and FNYEAQ. CDR3 length equals 14 residues. V trimming: 5 bases; J trimming: 0 bases; junction bases outside the gene matches: 3.

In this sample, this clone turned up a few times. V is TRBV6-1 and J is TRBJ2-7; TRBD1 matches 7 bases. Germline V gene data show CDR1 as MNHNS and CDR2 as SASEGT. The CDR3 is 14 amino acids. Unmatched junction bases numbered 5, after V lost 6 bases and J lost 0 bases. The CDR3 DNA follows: TGTGCCAGCAGAGCCCGGGACAGCTCCTACGAGCAGTACTTC. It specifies CASRARDSSYEQYF.

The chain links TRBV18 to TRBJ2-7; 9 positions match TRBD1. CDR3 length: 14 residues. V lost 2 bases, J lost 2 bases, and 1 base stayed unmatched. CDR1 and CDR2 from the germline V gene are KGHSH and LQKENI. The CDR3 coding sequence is TGTGCCAGCTCACCAAGACAGGGGGCCTACGAGCAGTACTTC. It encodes CASSPRQGAYEQYF.

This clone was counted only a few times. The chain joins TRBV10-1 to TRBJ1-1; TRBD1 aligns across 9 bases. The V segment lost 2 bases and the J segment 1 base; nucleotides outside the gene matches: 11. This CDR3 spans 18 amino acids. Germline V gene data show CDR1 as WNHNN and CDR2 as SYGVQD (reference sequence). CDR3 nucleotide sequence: TGCGCCAGCAGTGAGACGACCCCCGGACAGGGGCGGAACACTGAAGCTTTCTTT. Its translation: CASSETTPGQGRNTEAFF.

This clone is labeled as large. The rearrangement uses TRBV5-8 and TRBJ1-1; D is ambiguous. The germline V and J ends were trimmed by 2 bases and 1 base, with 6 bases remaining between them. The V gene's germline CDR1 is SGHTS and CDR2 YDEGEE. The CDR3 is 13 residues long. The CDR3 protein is CASSFPRNTEAFF. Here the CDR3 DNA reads TGTGCCAGCAGCTTCCCTAGGAACACTGAAGCTTTCTTT.